Listed below are T cell receptor beta chains from one sample, sequenced in a study of T cell responses to AZD1222 COVID-19 vaccine. Data came from immunoSEQ multiplex PCR; TCRdb stores just in-frame clones and leaves some out. The profile covers tens of thousands of clones, with over 75% appearing a single time and under 35% taken by the ten largest. This specimen consisted of peripheral blood, obtained on day 0 of AZD1222 vaccination. The receptors here all came from an adult in good health. Both conserved end residues are part of each CDR3. Fields, in order: CDR3 length, J gene, V gene, D gene, CDR3 DNA, CDR3 protein. The D gene is left open where the match is weak.

15	TRBJ2-7	TRBV14	TRBD1	TGTGCCAGCAGCCTGTGGACAGGGGTTACCTACGAGCAGTACTTC	CASSLWTGVTYEQYF
13	TRBJ2-3	TRBV7-9	-	TGTGCCAGCAGCCCCGGAGCAGACTATACGCAGTATTTT	CASSPGADYTQYF
15	TRBJ2-2	TRBV12-2	-	TGTGCAAGTCGCTTTGCGGCCCGGAACACCGGGGAGCTGTTTTTT	CASRFAARNTGELFF
14	TRBJ1-5	TRBV7-9	-	TGTGCCAGCAGCTTAGGAGGGGACAATCAGCCCCAGCATTTT	CASSLGGDNQPQHF
15	TRBJ1-2	TRBV10-3	-	TGTGCCATCAGTGAGCCCATGATCAGTGGGGATGGCTACACCTTC	CAISEPMISGDGYTF
13	TRBJ2-1	TRBV24-1	-	TGTGCCACCAGTGATTTGAGAGGGAATGAGCAGTTCTTC	CATSDLRGNEQFF
14	TRBJ2-7	TRBV3-1/TRBV3-2	TRBD1	TGTGCCAGCAGCCAGACAGGGGAGTTAAGCGAGCAGTACTTC	CASSQTGELSEQYF
17	TRBJ2-7	TRBV7-2	-	TGTGCCAGCAGCTTAGCGGATTTTTGGTCTTCCGACTACGAGCAGTACTTC	CASSLADFWSSDYEQYF
13	TRBJ2-7	TRBV2	TRBD1	TGTGCCACGAACAAGGGACAGACCTACGAGCAGTACTTC	CATNKGQTYEQYF
16	TRBJ2-2	TRBV5-1	-	TGCGCCAGCAGCTGGGACGGGACACCGAACACCGGGGAGCTGTTTTTT	CASSWDGTPNTGELFF
15	TRBJ2-5	TRBV5-1	-	TGCGCCAGCAGCTTCCATGGGAAGATTGAGGAGACCCAGTACTTC	CASSFHGKIEETQYF
8	TRBJ1-2	TRBV29-1	-	TGCAGCGCCGGGGGCTACACCTTC	CSAGGYTF
12	TRBJ2-2	TRBV29-1	-	TGCAGCGTTGACGTGAACACCGGGGAGCTGTTTTTT	CSVDVNTGELFF
15	TRBJ2-1	TRBV9	TRBD2	TGTGCCAGCAGCGGAGGACTAGCGGTTTACAATGAGCAGTTCTTC	CASSGGLAVYNEQFF
15	TRBJ2-3	TRBV24-1	-	TGTGCCACCAGTGACTCTAGCGCGATCACAGATACGCAGTATTTT	CATSDSSAITDTQYF
16	TRBJ2-7	TRBV4-1	-	TGCGCCAGCAGCCAGTTAAATATGGTCAGCTCCTACGAGCAGTACTTC	CASSQLNMVSSYEQYF
14	TRBJ1-2	TRBV3-1/TRBV3-2	TRBD1	TGTGCCAGCAGCCCCCGGGACAGGGTTCCTGGCTACACCTTC	CASSPRDRVPGYTF